This TCR beta chain was recorded in a study of blood T cell repertoires in COVID-19. Study-wide background: Sites across the United States, Italy and Spain contributed samples from acute and convalescent COVID-19.

This clone has only one observation. Assay: immunoSEQ multiplex PCR; the TCRdb copy retains only in-frame clones and omits some. The data contain 200,000 to 300,000 clones, 80% to 90% of them seen just once; the ten biggest clones take up about 2%. The ends were cut back, 3 bases at V and 1 base at J, with 13 bases in the middle. CDR1 and CDR2 (germline): MNHEY, SMNVEV (reference sequence). This CDR3 has 17 amino acids. This TCR came from a middle-aged man who had recovered from COVID-19. Sequencing used peripheral blood. The rearrangement links TRBV27 to TRBJ1-6; perhaps TRBD1 as D (6 bases). The CDR3 protein is CASSLLQGGSYNSPLHF. CDR3 DNA sequence: TGTGCCAGCAGTTTGCTACAGGGTGGGTCCTATAATTCACCCCTCCACTTT.